This T cell receptor beta chain was observed in a study of neurological immune-mediated disorders (dated by TCRdb to the late 2010s). General notes on the study: Among the approximately 35 multiple sclerosis patients, roughly 31 had relapsing-remitting MS and 3 had secondary progressive MS. Using UMI-based sequencing, the study compared peripheral blood TCR-beta repertoires from patients with HTLV-I-associated myelopathy (HAM/TSP), patients with multiple sclerosis, and healthy controls. The 90 to 110 TCR-beta libraries included longitudinal samples, technical triplicates and paired sorted CD4+ and CD8+ T-cell subsets alongside PBMC samples. The cohort comprised 68 subjects: some 14 HAM/TSP patients, roughly 34 multiple sclerosis patients and some 20 healthy controls.

Broad study findings and their caveats: The MS cluster was not associated with any clinical or MRI features, and the authors stated that larger cohorts are needed. No identical CDR3 amino acid sequences were shared among expanded clones across subjects, suggesting private TCR-beta repertoires in all groups. In phylogenetic analysis, the repertoires of 18 of 34 MS patients grouped into a cluster of related CDR3 sequences, which suggests a possible signature at the repertoire level. The highest TCR clonal expansion was observed in HAM/TSP patients, whereas the lowest was observed in MS patients, even when compared with healthy controls.

Cut back by 8 bases and 10 bases, the V and J ends lie 24 bases apart. The CDR3 covers 14 residues, taking in both the cysteine and the phenylalanine. Solely the CDR3 DNA is kept, with 42 bases framed from the first base. The germline V gene gives CDR1 as SGHRS and CDR2 as YFSETQ. For the unsorted PBMC libraries, 2 million PBMCs were stored in RNAlater at -80 degrees C until RNA extraction and were used to generate the libraries. Multiple sclerosis patients were enrolled in a US clinical protocol evaluating disease progression by magnetic resonance imaging. Peripheral blood was subjected to Ficoll-Hypaque density gradient centrifugation to isolate PBMCs, which were then cryopreserved in liquid nitrogen. cDNA synthesis used template-switch 5'RACE with a primer carrying a 10-nucleotide random unique molecular identifier tagging each TCR transcript. Every sequencing run covered 15-18 subjects and yielded more than 180 million TCR-beta sequences. Total RNA was extracted with the RNeasy kit. The KAPA Real-time Library Amplification kit was used to amplify TCR-beta VDJ regions with primers targeting the TCR constant region and the 5'RACE anchor. A first PCR added sample indexes and Illumina adaptors, after which a second PCR increased the library yield. After purification with Ampure beads, the TCR product of roughly 650 bp was size-selected on a 2% E-gel SizeSelection system. Before pooling, libraries had their quality checked on a Bioanalyzer, their concentration measured with Qubit, and their quantity determined with the Kapa Library Quantification kit. An Illumina HiSeq 2500 sequenced the libraries paired-end 2 x 150 bp. To increase sequence diversity, about 25-31% phiX was spiked into each library pool. In the source study's methods: The quality-filtered reads were processed with the UMI-based MiGEC pipeline, whose error correction step removed more than 80% of the raw TCR sequences. VDJ genes were aligned to IMGT germline references, and clonotypes were defined by unique CDR3 amino acid sequence plus V-J genes. Clonal expansion, Shannon diversity and CDR3 relatedness (CalcPairwiseDistances, ClusterSamples) were evaluated with VDJtools, and phylogenetic trees were built with CLCbio workbench. Clones with at least 8 unique UMIs were defined as expanded, with this threshold being based on coefficient-of-variation modelling across technical triplicates. TCRdb handled the public reads itself, with Q25 trimming in fastp and clone calling in MiXCR, and kept productive beta chains. Every CDR3 protein is listed once, alongside the most common genes and DNA of its rows. Here the V and J calls rest on TCRdb's processing, not on the authors' analysis. For this sample there are over 65,000 distinct CDR3 sequences; 2% to 3% appear just once. The leading ten clones occupy roughly 1.2% of the sample.

At least ten counts were recorded for this clonotype. The antigen it recognizes is unknown. Qualities for individual bases were not recorded, and no much larger clone is one base off. This sequence uses TRBV5-1 and TRBJ1-1; TRBD1 could be the D gene, as 5 bases match. The sample comprised PBMCs. The clonotype comes from a woman between 25 and 40 years old with multiple sclerosis. CDR3 protein: CASADSYQGPLAFF. In nucleotide form, the sequence is TGCGCCAGTGCCGATTCGTACCAGGGCCCCTTAGCTTTCTTT.